This T cell receptor beta chain stems from a study of blood T cell repertoires in COVID-19. Study as a whole: Sources were T cells, B-cell-depleted T cells, or PBMCs; the material itself was cDNA or gDNA.

In the authors' methods: Amplifying reference gene primers gave estimates of nucleated cell counts. Assay used: immunoSEQ multiplex PCR; TCRdb lists only in-frame clones, some missing. V and J calls plus clone size are reproduced from that table; the DNA served to infer D and trimming. The sample has roughly 100,000 clones, approximately 80% seen once; the top ten hold approximately 9.6%. The CDR3 consists of 12 residues. V lost 0 bases to trimming and J lost 4 bases, with 3 bases between them. Germline V lookup: CDR1 SEHNR, CDR2 FQNEAQ (reference sequence). The chain links TRBV7-9 to TRBJ1-2; D remains unclear. Sequencing input: peripheral blood. The TCR sequence derives from a man aged 60-69 years with active or convalescent COVID-19. In nucleotides, the CDR3 is TGTGCCAGCAGCTTAGCCCGCTATGGCTACACCTTC. This codes for CASSLARYGYTF.